The rows below give T cell receptor beta chains drawn from one sample of a study of radiotherapy plus CTLA-4 blockade in lung cancer. Sequenced by immunoSEQ multiplex PCR; TCRdb stores in-frame clones only, minus some. This repertoire shows about 45,000 clones, roughly 76% found once; its top ten account for approximately 8.3%. Specimen: peripheral blood, collected from a patient treated with radiotherapy plus ipilimumab. These receptors all stem from a human donor with non-small cell lung cancer who had stable disease on radiotherapy plus ipilimumab. Each CDR3 is given with its conserved first and last residue. The D gene is left open where the match is weak. Only some rows state a clone size, as once, few, many or a class for expanded clones.

clone size,CDR3 length,J gene,D gene,V gene,CDR3 DNA,CDR3 protein
.,12,TRBJ1-5,.,TRBV7-2,TGTGCCAGCAGCTCAAATGGGTTGCCCCAGCATTTT,CASSSNGLPQHF
once,14,TRBJ1-1,.,TRBV30,TGTGCCTGGACCTCCTGGGGGGTGAACACTGAAGCTTTCTTT,CAWTSWGVNTEAFF
.,16,TRBJ2-3,.,TRBV7-6,TGTGCCAGCAGCTTAGTATTTCGGGGGGCGGACCAGACGCAGTATTTT,CASSLVFRGADQTQYF
.,15,TRBJ2-3,.,TRBV7-9,TGTGCCAGCAGCTTAGTTAGGGGAAGCACAGATACGCAGTATTTT,CASSLVRGSTDTQYF
.,13,TRBJ1-1,.,TRBV19,TGTGCCAGTAGCCAAAAGCGAGGGACTGAAGCTTTCTTT,CASSQKRGTEAFF
few,13,TRBJ1-6,.,TRBV14,TGTGCCTCCGGTAGGGGAGTGGGTTCACCCCTCCACTTT,CASGRGVGSPLHF
.,14,TRBJ1-5,TRBD1,TRBV19,TGTGCCAGTAGAACTCAGGGGGTGAATCAGCCCCAGCATTTT,CASRTQGVNQPQHF
.,18,TRBJ2-2,.,TRBV5-5,TGTGCCAGCAGCTCAACCTTGGAGGGGGCGAAATACGGCGGGGAGCTGTTTTTT,CASSSTLEGAKYGGELFF
few,13,TRBJ1-1,.,TRBV5-1,TGCGCCAGCAGCTTGGGAGTGGACACTGAAGCTTTCTTT,CASSLGVDTEAFF
.,12,TRBJ1-6,.,TRBV30,TGTGCCTGGAGTGTCCCCCAATCACCCCTCCACTTT,CAWSVPQSPLHF
.,14,TRBJ1-2,TRBD1,TRBV5-4,TGTGCCACGCAAAAAGGACAGGCGAACTATGGCTACACCTTC,CATQKGQANYGYTF
.,15,TRBJ2-3,.,TRBV6-4,TGTGCCAGCAGTGACTCGATAGAGGGAACAGATACGCAGTATTTT,CASSDSIEGTDTQYF
.,17,TRBJ2-5,TRBD2,TRBV27,TGTGCCAGCAGTTTATCAGTTAGCGGGGGCCCAGGGGAGACCCAGTACTTC,CASSLSVSGGPGETQYF
few,15,TRBJ2-2,TRBD2,TRBV27,TGTGCCAGCATCTCGGGGGGGGCCGGGACCGGGGAGCTGTTTTTT,CASISGGAGTGELFF
.,15,TRBJ1-5,.,TRBV2,TGTGCCAGCAGTGAAGGGGGCAGGGATAGTCAGCCCCAGCATTTT,CASSEGGRDSQPQHF
once,20,TRBJ2-1,TRBD2,TRBV4-1,TGCGCCAGCACCCTAGAAACGAGTAGCGGGGGGGCGTGGTCCTACAATGAGCAGTTCTTC,CASTLETSSGGAWSYNEQFF
.,15,TRBJ1-2,.,TRBV5-6,TGTGCCAGCAGCTTGCCCCGGGTTATTAGCTATGGCTACACCTTC,CASSLPRVISYGYTF